Listed below are T cell receptor beta chains from one sample, sequenced in a study of OX40 agonist ivuxolimab in advanced cancers. Method: immunoSEQ multiplex PCR; TCRdb's copy keeps in-frame clones and lacks some. The sample carries approximately 60,000 clones, about four fifths recorded once. The sample was CD4+ or CD8+ T cells sorted from blood, taken in a trial of the OX40 agonist ivuxolimab. These receptors all come from an adult with an advanced solid tumor such as melanoma, head and neck, liver or kidney cancer. The CDR3 runs from the conserved cysteine through the conserved F or W. Each record gives: V gene, D gene, J gene, clone size, CDR3 DNA, CDR3 protein. A D gene is named only where the DNA matches it firmly. Not every row has a clone size; where given, it reads once, few, many or a size class.

v_gene: TRBV5-6
d_gene: TRBD2
j_gene: TRBJ2-2
abundance: NA
CDR3nt: TGTGCCAGCAGCTTCCTAACTAGCGACACCGGGGAGCTGTTTTTT
CDR3aa: CASSFLTSDTGELFF

v_gene: TRBV5-1
d_gene: TRBD1
j_gene: TRBJ2-6
abundance: NA
CDR3nt: TGCGCCAGCAGCCCGCGGACAGGTTCAAACTCTGGGGCCAACGTCCTGACTTTC
CDR3aa: CASSPRTGSNSGANVLTF

v_gene: TRBV19
d_gene: NA
j_gene: TRBJ2-7
abundance: few
CDR3nt: TGTGCCAGTAGTCCGGGACATCCCTACGAGCAGTACTTC
CDR3aa: CASSPGHPYEQYF

v_gene: TRBV30
d_gene: NA
j_gene: TRBJ2-1
abundance: NA
CDR3nt: TGTGCCTGGAGAACACACCGGAACAATGAGCAGTTCTTC
CDR3aa: CAWRTHRNNEQFF

v_gene: TRBV19
d_gene: NA
j_gene: TRBJ2-5
abundance: NA
CDR3nt: TGTGCCAGTAGTATCGCCCATAGGGCGGAGACCCAGTACTTC
CDR3aa: CASSIAHRAETQYF

v_gene: TRBV15
d_gene: NA
j_gene: TRBJ2-5
abundance: NA
CDR3nt: TGTGCCACCAGCAGAGAACTCGTCCTAACGTACCAAGAGACCCAGTACTTC
CDR3aa: CATSRELVLTYQETQYF

v_gene: TRBV2
d_gene: NA
j_gene: TRBJ1-5
abundance: NA
CDR3nt: TGTGCCAGCAGTGTATCCAGGGGAACCTATCAGCCCCAGCATTTT
CDR3aa: CASSVSRGTYQPQHF

v_gene: TRBV19
d_gene: NA
j_gene: TRBJ1-3
abundance: NA
CDR3nt: TGTGCCAGTAGTCGAGACAGAGACTCTGGAAACACCATATATTTT
CDR3aa: CASSRDRDSGNTIYF

v_gene: TRBV29-1
d_gene: TRBD2
j_gene: TRBJ2-3
abundance: NA
CDR3nt: TGCAGCGTTAACCCGCGGGGGGGCAGGGCAGATACGCAGTATTTT
CDR3aa: CSVNPRGGRADTQYF

v_gene: TRBV30
d_gene: TRBD1
j_gene: TRBJ1-2
abundance: few
CDR3nt: TGTGCCAGCGCCGGGACAGGTCTCCCCGGCTACACCTTC
CDR3aa: CASAGTGLPGYTF

v_gene: TRBV27
d_gene: TRBD1
j_gene: TRBJ1-5
abundance: NA
CDR3nt: TGTGCCAGCAGTCCCGGGACAGGGGTCTACCAGCCCCAGCATTTT
CDR3aa: CASSPGTGVYQPQHF

v_gene: TRBV5-8
d_gene: NA
j_gene: TRBJ2-5
abundance: once
CDR3nt: TGTGCCAGCAGTTTCTTGAGACAGGACCAAGAGACCCAGTACTTC
CDR3aa: CASSFLRQDQETQYF

v_gene: TRBV2
d_gene: TRBD1
j_gene: TRBJ1-2
abundance: NA
CDR3nt: TGTGCCAGCTACGGGACAGACTCTAACTATGGCTACACCTTC
CDR3aa: CASYGTDSNYGYTF

v_gene: TRBV10-1
d_gene: NA
j_gene: TRBJ1-5
abundance: NA
CDR3nt: TGCGCCAGCAGTACAGGGTTCAATCAGCCCCAGCATTTT
CDR3aa: CASSTGFNQPQHF

v_gene: TRBV30
d_gene: NA
j_gene: TRBJ1-5
abundance: few
CDR3nt: TGTGCCTGGACTACCCGGGGGCACAATCAGCCCCAGCATTTT
CDR3aa: CAWTTRGHNQPQHF

v_gene: TRBV14
d_gene: TRBD2
j_gene: TRBJ2-3
abundance: few
CDR3nt: TGTGCCAGCAGTCCCTTGACTAGCGGGACCACAGATACGCAGTATTTT
CDR3aa: CASSPLTSGTTDTQYF

v_gene: TRBV9
d_gene: NA
j_gene: TRBJ2-1
abundance: few
CDR3nt: TGTGCCAGCAGCCCCGACCCCCGGGGGCCCGGGAATGAGCAGTTCTTC
CDR3aa: CASSPDPRGPGNEQFF

v_gene: TRBV7-2
d_gene: NA
j_gene: TRBJ2-2
abundance: NA
CDR3nt: TGTGCCAGCAGCCCCCTCGACAGGGGAGGGAACGGGGAGCTGTTTTTT
CDR3aa: CASSPLDRGGNGELFF

v_gene: TRBV6-1
d_gene: TRBD1
j_gene: TRBJ1-3
abundance: once
CDR3nt: TGTGCCAGCAGTGAACAGGGGGGCAACACCATATATTTT
CDR3aa: CASSEQGGNTIYF

v_gene: TRBV18
d_gene: NA
j_gene: TRBJ1-2
abundance: NA
CDR3nt: TGTGCCAGCTCCGATACAACGGAATCCAAGTATGGCTACACCTTC
CDR3aa: CASSDTTESKYGYTF

v_gene: TRBV11-2
d_gene: TRBD1
j_gene: TRBJ2-7
abundance: NA
CDR3nt: TGTGCCAGCAGTCGGGACAGGATGGCCTACGAGCAGTACTTC
CDR3aa: CASSRDRMAYEQYF

v_gene: TRBV10-3
d_gene: NA
j_gene: TRBJ1-2
abundance: NA
CDR3nt: TGTGCCATCAGTGACAAACAGGGAACCTATGGCTACACCTTC
CDR3aa: CAISDKQGTYGYTF

v_gene: TRBV6-5
d_gene: NA
j_gene: TRBJ1-1
abundance: NA
CDR3nt: TGTGCCAGCAGTTACTCGATGGGGGCTAGCACTGAAGCTTTCTTT
CDR3aa: CASSYSMGASTEAFF

v_gene: TRBV5-1
d_gene: NA
j_gene: TRBJ2-1
abundance: NA
CDR3nt: TGCGCCAGCAGCTTGGGAGGGGGGCGCGACAATGAGCAGTTCTTC
CDR3aa: CASSLGGGRDNEQFF

v_gene: TRBV7-9
d_gene: TRBD1
j_gene: TRBJ1-2
abundance: NA
CDR3nt: TGTGCCAGCAGCTTCCAGGGGGTGGGTCATGGCTACACCTTC
CDR3aa: CASSFQGVGHGYTF

v_gene: TRBV10-3
d_gene: TRBD2
j_gene: TRBJ2-1
abundance: NA
CDR3nt: TGTGCCATCAGTGATACTAGCGGGGGCTCCTACAATGAGCAGTTCTTC
CDR3aa: CAISDTSGGSYNEQFF

v_gene: TRBV15
d_gene: TRBD2
j_gene: TRBJ2-3
abundance: NA
CDR3nt: TGTGCCACCAGCCGAGAGGCCGGGGGGGCAGATACGCAGTATTTT
CDR3aa: CATSREAGGADTQYF

v_gene: TRBV11-2
d_gene: TRBD2
j_gene: TRBJ2-7
abundance: NA
CDR3nt: TGTGCCAGCAGCTTACTTGCGGGGGGCCACGAGCAGTACTTC
CDR3aa: CASSLLAGGHEQYF

v_gene: TRBV20-1
d_gene: NA
j_gene: TRBJ1-1
abundance: few
CDR3nt: TGCAGTGCTAGCGGGACCGAAGCTTTCTTT
CDR3aa: CSASGTEAFF

v_gene: TRBV11-3
d_gene: NA
j_gene: TRBJ2-3
abundance: NA
CDR3nt: TGTGCCAGCAGCCCTTACCGGGAAGAAGATACGCAGTATTTT
CDR3aa: CASSPYREEDTQYF

v_gene: TRBV5-1
d_gene: NA
j_gene: TRBJ1-4
abundance: NA
CDR3nt: TGCGCCAGCAGCTTTTGGCCGAATGAAAAACTGTTTTTT
CDR3aa: CASSFWPNEKLFF

v_gene: TRBV7-3
d_gene: TRBD1
j_gene: TRBJ2-6
abundance: NA
CDR3nt: TGTGCCAGCAGCCTAATCAGGGACAGATATTCTGGGGCCAACGTCCTGACTTTC
CDR3aa: CASSLIRDRYSGANVLTF